This paragraph reports one TCR beta chain. Its antigen is undetermined. Germline lookup yields CDR1 SGHTA and CDR2 FQGNSA. The V end was cut by 1 base, the J end by 2 bases, with 15 bases between. The CDR3 covers 16 residues. This specimen comes from a study of cytomegalovirus exposure and HLA in healthy donors. Study background: Tens of millions of unique TCRs from HLA-typed donors were held in an early data release. Study-level points and caveats: In all likelihood, a cluster of highly shared sequence variants was a sequencing artifact.

Primers for the PCR totalled 60 Vbeta and 13 Jbeta. Here immunoSEQ multiplex PCR was the method, and the copy in TCRdb shows in-frame clones only, minus some. The sample lists roughly 150,000 clones, about two thirds occurring once. All the people who gave samples were healthy bone marrow donors. The receptor's source is a man aged 25 to 45 in good health and CMV-seropositive. V gene TRBV7-2 combines with J gene TRBJ2-7; possibly TRBD2 for D (6 bases). Sequenced input: PBMCs. CDR3 in DNA: TGTGCCAGCAGCTTAGTGCCGGTGGGGGGAACCTACGAGCAGTACTTC. As protein: CASSLVPVGGTYEQYF.